This TCR beta chain was observed in a study of blood T cell repertoires in COVID-19. As for the study in general: Some COVID-19 samples were acute and others convalescent; all came from the United States, Italy and Spain.

The table came from immunoSEQ multiplex PCR; TCRdb's copy has only in-frame clones and leaves some out. This table has under 300,000 clones, 75% to 90% appearing once. Germline lookup yields CDR1 SEHNR and CDR2 FQNEAQ (reference sequence). The CDR3 is 17 amino acids. Trimming removed 1 base from V and 1 base from J; junction bases left unmatched: 8. The sequenced sample was peripheral blood. The V and J genes are TRBV7-9 and TRBJ1-1; 8 bases align to TRBD1. This receptor was obtained from a woman between 35 and 50 years old who had recovered from COVID-19. The CDR3 sequence: CASSLVWQGAPNTEAFF. CDR3 sequence (DNA): TGTGCCAGCAGCTTAGTCTGGCAGGGGGCCCCGAACACTGAAGCTTTCTTT.